This TCR beta chain was sequenced during a study of T-cell reconstitution after alpha-beta-depleted transplantation in children (dated by TCRdb to the mid-2010s). In terms of the full investigation: Using TCR repertoire profiling, the study quantitatively followed how T-cell immune reconstitution unfolded in children after TCRalphabeta/CD19-depleted allogeneic hematopoietic cell transplantation.

This clonotype was counted ten times or more. Its antigen has not been determined. Base qualities are not recorded, but no much larger clone differs from it by a single base. V lost 4 bases and J lost 2 bases; the stretch between them is 14 bases long. The germline V gene gives CDR1 as KGHDR and CDR2 as SFDVKD. Taken from cysteine to phenylalanine, the CDR3 has 15 residues. CDR3 DNA is the only sequence kept; it has 45 bases, read in frame from the first base. The sample's time point label, decoded: day 60 (about 2 months) after transplantation. The treatment or condition label, read with the paper, signifies: allogeneic hematopoietic cell transplantation with graft depleted of TCRalphabeta T cells and CD19 B cells. Transplant recipients were children who received TCRalphabeta/CD19-depleted allogeneic hematopoietic cell grafts. Here is what the overall study found, with its caveats: The apparently early recovery of alphabetaT-cell counts about two months after transplant reportedly depended on only several hundred rapidly expanded clones that came from non-depleted graft cells. Hyperexpanded clone frequencies declined over subsequent months; after one year, T-cell counts and TCRbeta diversity were mostly attributed to newly produced T cells. In some patients, the high TCRbeta diversity seen at day 60 was put down to recipient T cells and intrathymic progenitors that had survived conditioning.

Library construction relied on PCR. The instrument given in TCRdb is Illumina HiSeq 2500. TCR library preparation used molecular barcoding, with unique molecular identifiers applied to normalize quantification of the TCRbeta repertoire. TCRdb reran the public reads through fastp at Q25 and MiXCR, keeping productive beta chains. Identical CDR3 proteins give one entry, which carries the most common genes and DNA. The table for this sample lists roughly 48,000 distinct CDR3 sequences; approximately 6% of them were counted only once. The ten largest clones take up around 31% of the sample. The receptor chain draws on TRBV24-1 and TRBJ2-7; a tentative D match to TRBD1 spans 5 bases. This TCR derives from a female patient aged 2-9 years who had a stem cell transplant for aplastic anemia, so the T cells may come from the graft donor. The material was PBMCs, mostly from graft donor cells, obtained 60 days after TCRalphabeta/CD19-depleted stem cell transplant. The nucleotide sequence reads TGTGCCACCAGTGACGGCAGGGTGTATACCTACGAGCAGTACTTC. It codes for CATSDGRVYTYEQYF.